The 10 T cell receptor beta chains below come from one sample, sequenced in a study of human T cells and chemical hapten exposure. Time point of the sample: pre-sensitization, week 0. As for treatment: therapeutic diphenylcyclopropenone sensitization with weekly scalp DPC. MiXCR, applied by TCRdb to the RACE reads, yields one record per CDR3 protein. The sample has 300,000 to 450,000 distinct CDR3 sequences; 4% to 6% are singletons. The input for sequencing was whole blood, taken in connection with sensitization to the hapten diphenylcyclopropenone (DPC). The origin of the receptors is a woman between 45 and 60 years old with alopecia areata. Some clones in this sample may be carry-over from other donors' samples.

This clonotype was counted ten times or more. CDR3 protein: CASSLRAGSSYEQYF. As DNA, the CDR3 is TGTGCCAGCAGTTTAAGGGCAGGGAGCTCCTACGAGCAGTACTTC. The chain carries TRBV27 and TRBJ2-7; D tentatively reads TRBD1 or TRBD2 (5 bases each). The V gene's germline CDR1 is MNHEY and CDR2 SMNVEV (reference sequence). V gave up 2 bases and J gave up 0 bases, with 11 bases separating them. This CDR3 is 15 amino acids long.

This chain joins TRBV27 and TRBJ2-1; 9 bases are a match to TRBD2. V trimming: 2 bases; J trimming: 9 bases; junction bases outside the gene matches: 5. The V gene's germline CDR1 is MNHEY and CDR2 SMNVEV (reference sequence). CDR3 length: 14 residues. CDR3: CASSLASGAVEQFF. CDR3 DNA: TGTGCCAGCAGTTTAGCTAGCGGGGCGGTTGAGCAGTTCTTC.

The V call is TRBV7-9, the J call TRBJ1-1; D is possibly TRBD1 (6 bases). Deletions cut 4 bases from V and 6 bases from J, with 18 bases between. This CDR3 is built from 15 residues. Germline CDR1 and CDR2: SEHNR and FQNEAQ (reference sequence). CDR3 sequence: CASSSRQGNSAEAFF. The CDR3 nucleotides are TGTGCCAGCAGCTCCAGGCAGGGGAATAGCGCTGAAGCTTTCTTT.

V gene TRBV7-8 combines with J gene TRBJ2-7, with 8 bases that match TRBD1. V lost 5 bases, J lost 13 bases, and 10 bases stayed unmatched. The CDR3 contains 12 residues. CDR1 SGHVS and CDR2 FQNEAQ come from the germline V gene. In nucleotides, the CDR3 is TGTGCCAGCAGCCGCCTCGACAGGGGAAAATACTTC. This gives the protein CASSRLDRGKYF.

The chain employs TRBV20-1 and TRBJ1-2; tentatively, D is TRBD1 (6 bases). CDR1 is DFQATT, CDR2 SNEGSKA, per germline (reference sequence). Trimming stripped 5 bases from V and 4 bases from J, with 17 bases between. This CDR3 region has 14 residues. The CDR3 DNA sequence: TGCAGTGCTGGGGGGGCGCAGTTCTTCTATGGCTACACCTTC. It encodes CSAGGAQFFYGYTF.

This clonotype occurred many times. The chain joins TRBV20-1 to TRBJ1-1; possible D gene TRBD1, 5 bases. The CDR3 runs 12 residues. V was shortened by 6 bases and J by 6 bases, with 14 bases between the two germline ends. CDR1 is DFQATT, CDR2 SNEGSKA, per germline (reference sequence). In DNA, the CDR3 is TGCAGTGCCGTAGCAACGGGGGCTGAAGCTTTCTTT. This sequence encodes CSAVATGAEAFF.

This clonotype appeared many times. The chain uses TRBV5-1 and TRBJ2-7; 8 nucleotides line up with TRBD1. Germline V gene data show CDR1 as SGHRS and CDR2 as YFSETQ. This CDR3 has 14 amino acids. V gave up 4 bases and J gave up 2 bases; unmatched junction bases: 5. CDR3 protein: CASSIIQGAYEQYF. CDR3 bases: TGCGCCAGCAGCATAATACAGGGGGCCTACGAGCAGTACTTC.

CDR3 DNA sequence: TGTGCCAGCAGCTCCGGACTGGGGACAATCTACGAGCAGTACTTC. Protein sequence: CASSSGLGTIYEQYF. The chain joins TRBV7-9 to TRBJ2-7; D may be TRBD1 (6 bases). V shed 4 bases and J shed 3 bases, with 16 bases lying between them. This CDR3 is built from 15 residues. Germline V gene sequence: CDR1 SEHNR, CDR2 FQNEAQ (reference sequence).

This clonotype has only a few counts. The V and J genes are TRBV4-1 and TRBJ1-3; D not certain. V was cut by 1 base and J by 0 bases, with 13 bases left in between. This CDR3 contains 17 residues. Germline lookup yields CDR1 MGHRA and CDR2 YSYEKL. Here the CDR3 DNA reads TGCGCCAGCAGCCAAGCCGAACGGTTGGTCTCTGGAAACACCATATATTTT. This sequence encodes CASSQAERLVSGNTIYF.

This chain connects TRBV29-1 to TRBJ2-1; D might be TRBD1 or TRBD2, each matching 5 bases. CDR1 is SQVTM and CDR2 is ANQGSEA in the germline V gene. The CDR3 is 18 residues long. Trimming pared 3 bases from V and 2 bases from J, leaving 23 bases between. The CDR3 DNA follows: TGCAGCGTTGAGAGGGTCAGGGTTGAGAGGAGGCCCTACAATGAGCAGTTCTTC. This encodes CSVERVRVERRPYNEQFF.